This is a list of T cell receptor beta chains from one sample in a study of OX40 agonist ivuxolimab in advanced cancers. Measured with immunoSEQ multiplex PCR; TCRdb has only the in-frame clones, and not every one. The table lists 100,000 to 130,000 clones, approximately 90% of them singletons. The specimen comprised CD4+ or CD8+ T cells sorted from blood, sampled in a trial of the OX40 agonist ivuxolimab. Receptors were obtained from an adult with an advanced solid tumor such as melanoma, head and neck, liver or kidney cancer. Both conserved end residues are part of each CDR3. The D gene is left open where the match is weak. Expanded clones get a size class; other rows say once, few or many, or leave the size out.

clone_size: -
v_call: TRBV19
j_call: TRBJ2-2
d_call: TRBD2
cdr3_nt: TGTGCCAGTAATGACTGGCGGGGACTAGGGACCGGGGAGCTGTTTTTT
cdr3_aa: CASNDWRGLGTGELFF

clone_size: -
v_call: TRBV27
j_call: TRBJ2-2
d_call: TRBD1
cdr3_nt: TGTGCCAGCAGTTTAGTGGCAGGGGGCAGTACCGGGGAGCTGTTTTTT
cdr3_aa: CASSLVAGGSTGELFF

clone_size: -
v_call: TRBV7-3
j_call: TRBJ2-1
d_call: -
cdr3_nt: TGTGCCAGCAGCTTAATAGCCTCTGAGTGGAATGAGCAGTTCTTC
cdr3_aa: CASSLIASEWNEQFF

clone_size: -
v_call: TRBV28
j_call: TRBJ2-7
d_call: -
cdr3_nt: TGTGCCAGCGGAGGGTTCTACGAGCAGTACTTC
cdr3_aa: CASGGFYEQYF

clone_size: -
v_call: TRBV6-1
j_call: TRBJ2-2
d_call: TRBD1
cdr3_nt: TGTGCCAGCAGTGGACAGGGGCACGGGGAGCTGTTTTTT
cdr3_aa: CASSGQGHGELFF

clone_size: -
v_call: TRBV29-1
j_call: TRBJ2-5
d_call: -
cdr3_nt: TGCAGCGTTGTAGCTCTGGAGACCCAGTACTTC
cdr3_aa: CSVVALETQYF

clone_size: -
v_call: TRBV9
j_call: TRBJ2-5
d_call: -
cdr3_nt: TGTGCCAGCAGCGTAGCGGGGCTAGCAGGACAAGAGACCCAGTACTTC
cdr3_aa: CASSVAGLAGQETQYF

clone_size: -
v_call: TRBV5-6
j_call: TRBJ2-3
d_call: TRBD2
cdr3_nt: TGTGCCAGCACGCGGAGGGAGGGACCACGGGGTACGCAGTATTTT
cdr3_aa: CASTRREGPRGTQYF

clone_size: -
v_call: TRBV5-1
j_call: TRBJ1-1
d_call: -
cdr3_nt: TGCGCCAGCAGCTTGGCGGGGCCCTTTGAAGCTTTCTTT
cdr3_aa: CASSLAGPFEAFF

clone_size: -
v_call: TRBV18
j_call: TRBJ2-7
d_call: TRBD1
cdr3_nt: TGTGCCAGCGTACGAGCGGGACAGGGAGGCTACGAGCAGTACTTC
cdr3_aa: CASVRAGQGGYEQYF

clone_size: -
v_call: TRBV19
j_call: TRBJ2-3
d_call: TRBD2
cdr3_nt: TGTGCCAGTAGTATGGGGCTAGCGGCAGATACGCAGTATTTT
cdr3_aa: CASSMGLAADTQYF

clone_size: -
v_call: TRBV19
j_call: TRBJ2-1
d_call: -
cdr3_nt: TGTGCCAGTAGTATGCAGAACACCGCCCCGCAGTTCTTC
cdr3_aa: CASSMQNTAPQFF

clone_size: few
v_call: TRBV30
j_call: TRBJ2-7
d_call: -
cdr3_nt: TGTGCCTGGAGTGTACGAGGCTCATTTACCGGCGAGCAGTACTTC
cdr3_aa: CAWSVRGSFTGEQYF

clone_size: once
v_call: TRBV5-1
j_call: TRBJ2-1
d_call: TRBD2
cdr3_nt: TGCGCCAGCAGCTTGGGACTAGCGGGGAATGAGCAGTTCTTC
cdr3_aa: CASSLGLAGNEQFF

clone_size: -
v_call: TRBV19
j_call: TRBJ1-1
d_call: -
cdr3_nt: TGTGCCAGTAGTAATGGCAGGAACACTGAAGCTTTCTTT
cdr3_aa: CASSNGRNTEAFF

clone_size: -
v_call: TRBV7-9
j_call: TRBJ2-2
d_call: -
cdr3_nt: TGTGCCAGCAGCTTGTCCGGGGAGCTGTTTTTT
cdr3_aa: CASSLSGELFF

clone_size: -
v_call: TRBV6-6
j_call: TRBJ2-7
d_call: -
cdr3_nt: TGTGCCAGCAGTTACTCAGGGGCTGCCTACGAGCAGTACTTC
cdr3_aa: CASSYSGAAYEQYF

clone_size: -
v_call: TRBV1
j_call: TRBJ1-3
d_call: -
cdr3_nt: TGCACCAGCAGCTACCCTAAGCAGGGTTTAACGAACACCATATATTTT
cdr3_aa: CTSSYPKQGLTNTIYF

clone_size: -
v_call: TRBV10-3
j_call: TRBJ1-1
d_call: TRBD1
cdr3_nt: TGTGCCATCACCGAGGGACAGCAGAACACTGAAGCTTTCTTT
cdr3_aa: CAITEGQQNTEAFF

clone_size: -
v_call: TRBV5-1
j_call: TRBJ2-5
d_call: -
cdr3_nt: TGCGCCAGCAGCTTGACGGGCTTGGCAGGGGGGATGGAGACCCAGTACTTC
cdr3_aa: CASSLTGLAGGMETQYF

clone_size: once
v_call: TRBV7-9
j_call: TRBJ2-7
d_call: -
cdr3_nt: TGTGCCAGCAGCTTAGAGGGCTTCTGGGCCGAGCAGTACTTC
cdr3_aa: CASSLEGFWAEQYF

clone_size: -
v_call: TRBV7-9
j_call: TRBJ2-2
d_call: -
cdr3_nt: TGTGCCAGCAGCCTGGGTCAATTAACCGGGGAGCTGTTTTTT
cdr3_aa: CASSLGQLTGELFF

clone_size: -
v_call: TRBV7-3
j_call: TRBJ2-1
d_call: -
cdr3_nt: TGTGCCAGCAGCTTGGGGGACATCACCTACAATGAGCAGTTCTTC
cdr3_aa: CASSLGDITYNEQFF

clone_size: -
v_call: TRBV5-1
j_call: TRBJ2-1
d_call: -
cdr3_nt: TGCGCCAGCAGCCCGCCTCGGCAGGGTCACAATGAGCAGTTCTTC
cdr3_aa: CASSPPRQGHNEQFF

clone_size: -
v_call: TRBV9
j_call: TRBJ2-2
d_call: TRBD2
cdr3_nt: TGTGCCAGCAGCGTAGACAACGGGAGGATTACCGGGGAGCTGTTTTTT
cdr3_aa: CASSVDNGRITGELFF

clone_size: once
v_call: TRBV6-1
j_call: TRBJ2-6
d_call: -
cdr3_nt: TGTGCCAGCAGTGTGACAGTTTCTGGGGCCAACGTCCTGACTTTC
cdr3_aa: CASSVTVSGANVLTF

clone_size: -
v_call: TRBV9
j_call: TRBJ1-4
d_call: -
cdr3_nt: TGTGCCAGCAGCGTAGGTACAGGAAATCGTCTCTTAAATGAAAAACTGTTTTTT
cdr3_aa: CASSVGTGNRLLNEKLFF

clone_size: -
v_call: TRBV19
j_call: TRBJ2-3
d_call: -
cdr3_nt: TGTGCCAGTAGTATAGGGGAGCTCGATACGCAGTATTTT
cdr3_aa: CASSIGELDTQYF

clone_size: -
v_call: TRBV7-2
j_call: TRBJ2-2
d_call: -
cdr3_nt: TGTGCCAGCAGCACCGTCGGAGGGGCCGGGGAGCTGTTTTTT
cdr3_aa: CASSTVGGAGELFF

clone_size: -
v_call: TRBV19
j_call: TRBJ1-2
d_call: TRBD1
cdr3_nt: TGTGCCAGTAGTACAGGGGGCCGGTTCGGCGACTATGGCTACACCTTC
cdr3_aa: CASSTGGRFGDYGYTF

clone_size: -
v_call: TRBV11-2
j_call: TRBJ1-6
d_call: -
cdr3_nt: TGTGCCAGCAGCTCCAAGACAGCCCTCCCGGGGCCCCTCCACTTT
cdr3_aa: CASSSKTALPGPLHF

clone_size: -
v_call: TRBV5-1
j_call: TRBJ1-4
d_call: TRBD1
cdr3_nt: TGCGCCAGCAGAACCGGGACAGGGTATGAAAAACTGTTTTTT
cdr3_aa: CASRTGTGYEKLFF

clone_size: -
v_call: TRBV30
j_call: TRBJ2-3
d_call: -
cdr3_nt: TGTGCCTGGAGTGTCCTCGGAGGGGACCCCGGGGATACGCAGTATTTT
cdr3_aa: CAWSVLGGDPGDTQYF

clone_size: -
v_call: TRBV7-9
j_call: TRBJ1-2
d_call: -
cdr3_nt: TGTGCCAGCAGCTTAGTAGACTATGGCTACACCTTC
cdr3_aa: CASSLVDYGYTF

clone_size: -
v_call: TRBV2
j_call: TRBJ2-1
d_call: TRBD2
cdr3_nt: TGTGCCAGCAGTTATCTAGCGGGAGTGGGTGAGCAGTTCTTC
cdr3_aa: CASSYLAGVGEQFF

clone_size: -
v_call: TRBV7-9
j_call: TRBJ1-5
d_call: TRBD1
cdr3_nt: TGTGCCAGCAGCTTAGAGTGGGAGGGACAGGGAAATCAGCCCCAGCATTTT
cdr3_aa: CASSLEWEGQGNQPQHF

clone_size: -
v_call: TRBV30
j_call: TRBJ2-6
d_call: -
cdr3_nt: TGTGCCGCCGCGCGCAGGTCTGGGGCCAACGTCCTGACTTTC
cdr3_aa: CAAARRSGANVLTF

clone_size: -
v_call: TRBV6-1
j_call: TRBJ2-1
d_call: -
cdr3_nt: TGTGCCAGCAGTGAGACACAGGGTACCTACAATGAGCAGTTCTTC
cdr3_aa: CASSETQGTYNEQFF

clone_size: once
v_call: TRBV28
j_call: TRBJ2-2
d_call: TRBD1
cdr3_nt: TGTGCCAGTAAACTCTTACAGGGGGCCGGGGAGCTGTTTTTT
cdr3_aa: CASKLLQGAGELFF

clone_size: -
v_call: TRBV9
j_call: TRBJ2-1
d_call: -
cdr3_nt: TGTGCCAGCAGCCAACGGATGACGCAACACAATGAGCAGTTCTTC
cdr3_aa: CASSQRMTQHNEQFF

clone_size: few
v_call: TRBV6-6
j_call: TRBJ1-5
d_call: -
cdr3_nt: TGTGCCAGCAGCCATGGGATGGAACCCCAGCATTTT
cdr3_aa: CASSHGMEPQHF

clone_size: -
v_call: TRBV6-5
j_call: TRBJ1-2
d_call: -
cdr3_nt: TGTGCCAGCAGTTACTCGTCCCCGACAGGAGAAGGCTACACCTTC
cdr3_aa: CASSYSSPTGEGYTF

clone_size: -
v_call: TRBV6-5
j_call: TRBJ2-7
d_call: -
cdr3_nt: TGTGCCAGCAGTTACGGCCCTACCTACGAGCAGTACTTC
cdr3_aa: CASSYGPTYEQYF

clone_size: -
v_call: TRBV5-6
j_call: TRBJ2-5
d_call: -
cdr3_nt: TGTGCCAGCAGCAGGGGACAAGTGGAGACCCAGTACTTC
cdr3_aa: CASSRGQVETQYF

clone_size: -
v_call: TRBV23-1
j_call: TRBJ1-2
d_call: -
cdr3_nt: TGCGCCAGCAGCAGGCCTGACAGCTACACCTTC
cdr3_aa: CASSRPDSYTF

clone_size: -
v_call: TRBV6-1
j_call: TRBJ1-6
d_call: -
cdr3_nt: TGTGCCAGCAGTGCCTTGGACGGTTATAATTCACCCCTCCACTTT
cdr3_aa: CASSALDGYNSPLHF

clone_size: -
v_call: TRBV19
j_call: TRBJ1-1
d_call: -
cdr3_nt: TGTGCCAGTAGTAGCGGGGGACAAGTGAACACTGAAGCTTTCTTT
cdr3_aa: CASSSGGQVNTEAFF

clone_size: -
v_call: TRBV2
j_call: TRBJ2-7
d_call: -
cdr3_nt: TGTGCCAGCAAGGCGGAACCTAACTCCTACGAGCAGTACTTC
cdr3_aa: CASKAEPNSYEQYF

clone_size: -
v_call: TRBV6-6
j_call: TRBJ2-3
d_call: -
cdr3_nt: TGTGCCAGCACCCCAACAGGGTGGAGCACAGATACGCAGTATTTT
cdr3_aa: CASTPTGWSTDTQYF

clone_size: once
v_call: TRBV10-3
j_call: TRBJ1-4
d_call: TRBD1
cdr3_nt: TGTGCCATCAGTGACGGACAGGGGTTAACTAATGAAAAACTGTTTTTT
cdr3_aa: CAISDGQGLTNEKLFF

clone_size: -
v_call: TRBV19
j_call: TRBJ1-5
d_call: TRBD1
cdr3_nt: TGTGCCAGTAGTATGGGCAGGGGGCCGTCCAATCAGCCCCAGCATTTT
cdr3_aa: CASSMGRGPSNQPQHF

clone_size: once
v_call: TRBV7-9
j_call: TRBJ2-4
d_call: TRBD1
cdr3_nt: TGTGCCAGCAGCTTAGAGAGGAGACAGGGCTACCAAGCCAAAAACATTCAGTACTTC
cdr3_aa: CASSLERRQGYQAKNIQYF

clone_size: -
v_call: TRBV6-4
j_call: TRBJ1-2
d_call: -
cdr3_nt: TGTGCCAGCAGTGAAATGGCAGGTTATGGCTACACCTTC
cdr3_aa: CASSEMAGYGYTF